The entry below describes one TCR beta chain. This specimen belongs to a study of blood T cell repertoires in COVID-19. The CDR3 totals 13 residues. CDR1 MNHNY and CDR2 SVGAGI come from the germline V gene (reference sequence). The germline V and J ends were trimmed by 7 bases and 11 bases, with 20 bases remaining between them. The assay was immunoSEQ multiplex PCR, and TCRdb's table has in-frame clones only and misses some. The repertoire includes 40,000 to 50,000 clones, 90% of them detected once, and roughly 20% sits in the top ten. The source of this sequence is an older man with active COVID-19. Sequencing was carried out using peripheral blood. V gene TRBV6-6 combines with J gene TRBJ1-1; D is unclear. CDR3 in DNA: TGTGCCAGCAACTTAAGAGGATCCGGGTGGGCTTTCTTT. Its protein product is CASNLRGSGWAFF.